What follows are 18 T cell receptor beta chains derived from one specimen sequenced in a study of cytomegalovirus exposure and HLA in healthy donors listed by TCRdb under 2017. The method was the immunoSEQ multiplex PCR assay. For the multiplex PCR, a mixture combining 60 forward primers for TCR Vbeta segments and 13 reverse primers for TCR Jbeta segments was used. This is the immuneACCESS table as TCRdb keeps it, with only in-frame sequences that have V and J called. A part of the clones is gone; compared with another copy, unresolved V genes explain less than half, and the rest is unexplained. This sample has under 110,000 clones in its table, and more than 70% of those were observed once. The ten biggest clones cover 2% to 2.5% of the sample. The specimen was PBMCs. These receptors were taken from a man aged 35 to 55 in good health and CMV-seronegative.

The chain carries TRBV18 and TRBJ1-1, with D perhaps TRBD1 (5 bases). Trimming cost V 4 bases and J 1 base, with 7 bases left between them. The germline gives CDR1 KGHSH, CDR2 LQKENI. CDR3 size: 13 residues. The CDR3 spells CASSQGQNTEAFF. CDR3 bases: TGTGCCAGCTCACAAGGACAGAACACTGAAGCTTTCTTT.

This clone occurred a few times. The chain links TRBV18 to TRBJ2-2; D ambiguous. CDR1 and CDR2 (germline): KGHSH, LQKENI. The CDR3 contains 15 residues. Trimming stripped 10 bases from V and 2 bases from J, with 17 bases between. The CDR3 DNA reads as TGTGCCACGTCCACCCAGACAATAAACACCGGGGAGCTGTTTTTT. This sequence encodes CATSTQTINTGELFF. Looking up the rest from reference TRBV18 and TRBJ2-2 gives the full variable domain: NAGVMQNPRHLVRRRGQEARLRCSPMKGHSHVYWYRQLPEEGLKFMVYLQKENIIDESGMPKERFSAEFPKEGPSILRIQQVVRGDSAAYFCATSTQTINTGELFFGEGSRLTVL.

V usage is TRBV19 and J usage is TRBJ2-2; 14 bases align to TRBD2. Germline CDR1 reads LNHDA; CDR2 reads SQIVND (reference sequence). V shed 4 bases, J shed 6 bases, and the junction held 13 bases outside the gene matches. CDR3 length equals 19 residues. The CDR3 sequence: CASSKWTLMTSGGAGELFF. As DNA, the CDR3 is TGTGCCAGTAGTAAATGGACCCTCATGACTAGCGGGGGGGCCGGGGAGCTGTTTTTT.

The J gene is TRBJ2-3, the V gene TRBV6-1; 10 nucleotides match TRBD1. CDR1 and CDR2 (germline): MNHNS, SASEGT. V dropped 4 bases and J dropped 5; count of bases not matched to a gene: 3. The CDR3 sequence is 14 residues long. CDR3 residues: CASSARDRGDTQYF. The CDR3 coding sequence is TGTGCCAGCAGTGCCCGGGACAGGGGAGATACGCAGTATTTT.

The chain combines TRBV6-5 with TRBJ1-1; 12 bases line up with TRBD1. The germline V gene has CDR1 MNHEY and CDR2 SVGAGI. CDR3 length: 14 amino acids. With V trimmed by 2 bases and J by 7 bases, 2 bases remained unmatched. The CDR3 nucleotides read TGTGCCAGCAGTTACGGGACAGGGGGCAGTGAAGCTTTCTTT. It encodes CASSYGTGGSEAFF.

This chain uses TRBV10-3 with TRBJ2-1; D is perhaps TRBD2 (5 bases). The CDR3 consists of 16 residues. Per the germline V gene, CDR1 is ENHRY and CDR2 is SYGVKD. V was clipped by 6 bases and J by 6 bases, with 21 bases between them. CDR3 bases: TGTGCCATCAGCGATACCCCGGGGTGGGGTGGCAATGAGCAGTTCTTC. It is translated as CAISDTPGWGGNEQFF.

J is TRBJ2-5 and V is TRBV5-1; 7 bases line up with TRBD1. CDR3 size: 15 residues. CDR1 and CDR2 from the germline V gene are SGHRS and YFSETQ. The junction had 7 bases not matched to a gene; V was cut back by 4 bases and J by 1 base. CDR3 loop: CASSLGQTLQETQYF. For the CDR3, the DNA is TGCGCCAGCAGCCTGGGACAGACCCTCCAAGAGACCCAGTACTTC. The full variable domain, rest sourced from reference TRBV5-1 and TRBJ2-5, is KAGVTQTPRYLIKTRGQQVTLSCSPISGHRSVSWYQQTPGQGLQFLFEYFSETQRNKGNFPGRFSGRQFSNSRSEMNVSTLELGDSALYLCASSLGQTLQETQYFGPGTRLLVL.

The gene calls are TRBV12-5 and TRBJ1-1; no reliable D call. There are 14 residues in the CDR3. The germline V and J ends were trimmed by 1 base and 7 bases, with 13 bases remaining between them. Germline CDR1 reads LGHNT; CDR2 reads FRNRAP. CDR3 in DNA: TGTGCTAGTGGTTTGGACATTTCTCTTATTGAAGCTTTCTTT. Translating gives CASGLDISLIEAFF.

This rearrangement joins TRBV7-5 to TRBJ1-1; the table names TRBD1, a call not compared with the DNA. TRBV7-5 is assigned pseudogene status. CDR3 length equals 14 residues. In nucleotides, the CDR3 is TGTGCCTCCGCCCCGGCCAGGGGCGGCACTGAAGCTTTCTTT. Protein product: CASAPARGGTEAFF.

The chain is built from TRBV11-1 and TRBJ2-2; 7 bases match TRBD1. Germline V gene lookup returns CDR1 SGHAT and CDR2 FQDESV (reference sequence). The CDR3 is 14 residues long. V trimming: 6 bases; J trimming: 5 bases; junction bases outside the gene matches: 6. CDR3 amino acids: CASRITGVTGELFF. The DNA for the CDR3 is TGTGCCAGCAGAATAACAGGGGTGACCGGGGAGCTGTTTTTT. The full variable domain, completed using reference TRBV11-1 and TRBJ2-2, is EAEVAQSPRYKITEKSQAVAFWCDPISGHATLYWYRQILGQGPELLVQFQDESVVDDSQLPKDRFSAERLKGVDSTLKIQPAELGDSAMYLCASRITGVTGELFFGEGSRLTVL.

This chain uses TRBV12-5 with TRBJ2-1; TRBD2 aligns across 9 bases. Germline V gene data show CDR1 as LGHNT and CDR2 as FRNRAP. Trimming removed 0 bases from V and 0 bases from J; junction bases left unmatched: 6. The CDR3 runs 18 residues. CDR3 sequence: CASGLVRGGGFSYNEQFF. The CDR3 DNA reads as TGTGCTAGTGGTTTGGTACGCGGGGGGGGATTCTCCTACAATGAGCAGTTCTTC.

The gene calls are TRBV7-9 and TRBJ1-1; the match to TRBD1 covers 8 bases. Looked up from germline, CDR1 is SEHNR and CDR2 is FQNEAQ (reference sequence). The CDR3 is made up of 17 amino acids. The V gene end was trimmed by 5 bases and the J gene end by 1 base; junction bases not matched to a gene: 12. This chain's CDR3 is CASSLFGAGGKNTEAFF. The CDR3 bases are TGTGCCAGCAGCCTGTTTGGGGCAGGGGGCAAGAACACTGAAGCTTTCTTT. Full variable domain (rest looked up from reference TRBV7-9 and TRBJ1-1): DTGVSQNPRHKITKRGQNVTFRCDPISEHNRLYWYRQTLGQGPEFLTYFQNEAQLEKSRLLSDRFSAERPKGSFSTLEIQRTEQGDSAMYLCASSLFGAGGKNTEAFFGQGTRLTVV.

The chain uses TRBV15 and TRBJ1-5, with 7 bases fitting TRBD1. V shed 0 bases and J 7 bases; nucleotides not matched to a gene: 9. Germline CDR1 and CDR2: LNHNV and YYDKDF (reference sequence). This CDR3 comprises 16 residues. CDR3 protein: CATSREPTGVLQPQHF. CDR3 sequence (DNA): TGTGCCACCAGCAGAGAACCCACAGGGGTCTTGCAGCCCCAGCATTTT.

The V call is TRBV15, the J call TRBJ2-5; D gene unclear. Germline V lookup: CDR1 LNHNV, CDR2 YYDKDF (reference sequence). V was trimmed by 0 bases and J by 7 bases, leaving 6 bases between them. The CDR3 covers 12 residues. In DNA form, the CDR3 reads TGTGCCACCAGCAGAGATAGTGGGACCCAGTACTTC. Amino acid sequence: CATSRDSGTQYF. The full variable domain, rest sourced from reference TRBV15 and TRBJ2-5, is DAMVIQNPRYQVTQFGKPVTLSCSQTLNHNVMYWYQQKSSQAPKLLFHYYDKDFNNEADTPDNFQSRRPNTSFCFLDIRSPGLGDTAMYLCATSRDSGTQYFGPGTRLLVL.

The gene calls are TRBV7-8 and TRBJ1-1, with TRBD1 matching over 8 bases. Germline V gives CDR1 SGHVS, CDR2 FQNEAQ. V lost 5 bases and J lost 4; bases outside the gene matches: 3. This CDR3 is built from 13 residues. CDR3 loop: CASSRTGSTEAFF. CDR3 nucleotides: TGTGCCAGCAGCCGGACAGGGTCCACTGAAGCTTTCTTT.

V and J are TRBV6-1 and TRBJ2-2; TRBD1 matches at 7 bases. The CDR3 covers 16 residues. Germline CDR1 is MNHNS and CDR2 is SASEGT. V lost 3 bases, J lost 0 bases, and 4 bases stayed unmatched. CDR3 amino acids: CASSDPGQPNTGELFF. CDR3 in DNA: TGTGCCAGCAGTGATCCGGGACAGCCGAACACCGGGGAGCTGTTTTTT.

DNA for the CDR3: TGTGCCACCAGCAGCCAAAGGGGGTGGCAGCCCCAGCATTTT. Residues: CATSSQRGWQPQHF. V is TRBV15 and J is TRBJ1-5; D perhaps matches TRBD1 (6 bases). The germline V gene has CDR1 LNHNV and CDR2 YYDKDF (reference sequence). The CDR3 has 14 residues. V was clipped by 3 bases and J by 7 bases, with 13 bases between them.

J is TRBJ1-1 and V is TRBV6-5, with D unclear. CDR1 is MNHEY, CDR2 SVGAGI, per germline. The CDR3 length is 14 residues. Trimming took 6 bases from V and 0 from J, leaving 11 bases between them. The chain's CDR3 is CASSPRRMNTEAFF. The CDR3 DNA follows: TGTGCCAGCAGCCCGAGGAGGATGAACACTGAAGCTTTCTTT.